This T cell receptor beta chain comes out of a study of blood T cells in healthy people across ages. This clonotype has just a few counts. Primers used in a second PCR of roughly 7 to 12 cycles were a sample-barcoded 5' primer and a J-beta primer mix. TCRdb independently ran MiXCR on the 5' RACE reads; one entry per CDR3 protein. The repertoire includes over 550,000 distinct CDR3 sequences, about 30% of them detected once, and 15% to 19% sits in the top ten. Sequencing was performed on blood. The source is a woman older than 75 in good health.

Here the CDR3 reads CASSQDITGVNTEAFF. The CDR3 DNA follows: TGCGCCAGCAGCCAAGATATAACAGGGGTGAACACTGAAGCTTTCTTT. J is TRBJ1-1 and V is TRBV4-1, with TRBD1 matching 7 bases. The ends lost 0 bases at V and 0 bases at J; junction bases unmatched: 4. Germline CDR1 is MGHRA and CDR2 is YSYEKL. The CDR3 covers 16 residues.